A single sample gave rise to the 16 T cell receptor beta chains below, sequenced in a study of T cells after yellow fever vaccination. MiXCR, run by TCRdb on the 5' RACE reads, gives a single entry per CDR3 protein. The data hold some 390,000 distinct CDR3 sequences, with around 20% observed a single time. Material: PBMCs, obtained before the yellow fever booster vaccination. All receptors derive from a man younger than 35 who received the YFV17D yellow fever vaccine.

The CDR3 sequence: CASSVRDRYTDTQYF. CDR3 DNA sequence: TGCGCCAGCAGCGTTCGGGACAGGTACACAGATACGCAGTATTTT. The chain uses TRBV5-1 and TRBJ2-3; 8 nucleotides match TRBD1. V dropped 4 bases and J dropped 2; count of bases not matched to a gene: 6. This CDR3 is built from 15 residues. Germline CDR1 SGHRS, CDR2 YFSETQ.

This clonotype was detected ten times or more. V and J are TRBV7-2 and TRBJ1-4, with D perhaps TRBD1 (5 bases). Germline values: CDR1 SGHTA, CDR2 FQGNSA. The CDR3 is 14 amino acids. The germline V and J ends were trimmed by 5 bases and 4 bases, with 11 bases remaining between them. The CDR3 region has the DNA TGTGCCAGCAGCCCTCGACAGATTAATGAAAAACTGTTTTTT. Protein: CASSPRQINEKLFF.

This clonotype has only a few counts. CDR3 region: CSARPEGHGGLQYF. The CDR3 region has the DNA TGCAGTGCTAGGCCCGAGGGGCACGGGGGGTTGCAGTATTTT. The chain has TRBV20-1 and TRBJ2-3; 7 bases align to TRBD2. Trimming removed 3 bases from V and 11 bases from J; junction bases left unmatched: 14. CDR3 size: 14 residues. CDR1 DFQATT and CDR2 SNEGSKA come from the germline V gene (reference sequence).

The genes are TRBV2 and TRBJ2-5; 8 bases line up with TRBD2. The V segment lost 10 bases and the J segment 2 bases; nucleotides outside the gene matches: 12. Per germline, CDR1 SNHLY and CDR2 FYNNEI. The CDR3 length is 15 residues. This chain's CDR3 is CATVRFSGVQETQYF. DNA for the CDR3: TGTGCCACCGTTCGATTTAGCGGGGTACAAGAGACCCAGTACTTC. Variable domain in full (rest from reference TRBV2 and TRBJ2-5): EPEVTQTPSHQVTQMGQEVILRCVPISNHLYFYWYRQILGQKVEFLVSFYNNEISEKSEIFDDQFSVERPDGSNFTLKIRSTKLEDSAMYFCATVRFSGVQETQYFGPGTRLLVL.

The chain recombines TRBV4-1 with TRBJ2-7; 8 nucleotides match TRBD2. J gave up 6 bases and V 0 bases, and 13 bases lay outside the gene matches. Looked up from germline, CDR1 is MGHRA and CDR2 is YSYEKL. The CDR3 contains 17 residues. CDR3 amino acids: CASSQEARAGVFSEQYF. The CDR3 nucleotides read TGCGCCAGCAGCCAAGAGGCTCGAGCGGGGGTTTTTAGCGAGCAGTACTTC.

This clonotype was counted ten times or more. The chain carries TRBV11-2 and TRBJ2-1; 8 bases line up with TRBD2. The CDR3 runs to 14 residues. Germline CDR1 is SGHAT and CDR2 is FQNNGV. After removal of 5 bases from V and 4 bases from J, the junction contained 4 bases not matched to a gene. CDR3 protein: CASSRVAGYNEQFF. The DNA of the CDR3 is TGTGCCAGCAGCCGAGTAGCGGGGTACAATGAGCAGTTCTTC.

The chain recombines TRBV12-3 or TRBV12-4 with TRBJ1-1, with a tentative D call TRBD1 (6 bases). The CDR3 contains 15 residues. Trimming cost V 4 bases and J 1 base, with 13 bases left between them. This chain's CDR3 is CASSSRDIGNTEAFF. CDR3 coding DNA: TGTGCCAGCAGTTCCCGGGACATTGGGAACACTGAAGCTTTCTTT.

This chain joins TRBV4-1 and TRBJ1-4; D not certain. Per germline, CDR1 MGHRA and CDR2 YSYEKL. V lost 0 bases and J lost 3, with 14 bases in between. The CDR3 length is 17 residues. The CDR3 loop is CASSQDRARVANEKLFF. CDR3 sequence (DNA): TGCGCCAGCAGCCAAGATAGGGCCCGGGTGGCTAATGAAAAACTGTTTTTT.

V and J are TRBV7-6 and TRBJ2-3, with 11 bases matching TRBD2. V lost 4 bases and J lost 8; bases outside the gene matches: 8. CDR3 length equals 15 residues. From germline, CDR1 is SGHVS and CDR2 FNYEAQ. CDR3 coding DNA: TGTGCCAGCAGCTATAGCGGGGGGGCATTCGGTACGCAGTATTTT. As protein: CASSYSGGAFGTQYF.

This clonotype was recorded a few times. The chain has TRBV12-3 or TRBV12-4 and TRBJ2-4; tentative D call: TRBD2 (5 bases). V was trimmed by 1 base and J by 3 bases, leaving 13 bases between them. The CDR3 has 16 residues. The CDR3 reads CASSLDSSKVKNIQYF. CDR3 nucleotides: TGTGCCAGCAGTTTAGATTCTAGCAAGGTCAAAAACATTCAGTACTTC.

The sample holds a few counts of this clonotype. The chain carries TRBV5-1 and TRBJ1-1, with no clear D. The germline CDR1 and CDR2 sequences are SGHRS and YFSETQ. This CDR3 comprises 16 residues. V shed 3 bases and J shed 3 bases, with 18 bases lying between them. CDR3 region: CASSSVRQDGDTEAFF. Here the CDR3 DNA reads TGCGCCAGCAGCTCCGTCCGCCAGGATGGGGACACTGAAGCTTTCTTT.

V is TRBV7-3 and J is TRBJ2-2; 9 bases map to TRBD2. CDR3 length: 16 amino acids. J was trimmed by 3 bases and V by 5 bases; bases with no gene match: 7. Germline CDR1 is SGHTA and CDR2 is FQGTGA. CDR3 sequence: CASSPRVAGDTGELFF. The CDR3 DNA follows: TGTGCCAGCAGCCCCCGCGTAGCGGGGGACACCGGGGAGCTGTTTTTT. The whole variable domain, remainder taken from reference TRBV7-3 and TRBJ2-2, is GAGVSQTPSNKVTEKGKYVELRCDPISGHTALYWYRQSLGQGPEFLIYFQGTGAADDSGLPNDRFFAVRPEGSVSTLKIQRTERGDSAVYLCASSPRVAGDTGELFFGEGSRLTVL.

This chain connects TRBV29-1 to TRBJ2-3, with 11 bases aligning to TRBD1. The CDR3 runs to 15 residues. The junction had 10 bases not matched to a gene; V was cut back by 6 bases and J by 5 bases. CDR1 SQVTM and CDR2 ANQGSEA come from the germline V gene. CDR3: CSVAGTGGEGDTQYF. The CDR3 DNA is TGCAGCGTCGCCGGGACAGGGGGTGAGGGAGATACGCAGTATTTT.

The chain has TRBV11-2 and TRBJ2-1; tentatively, D is TRBD1 (5 bases). The CDR3 is 15 residues long. Per germline, CDR1 SGHAT and CDR2 FQNNGV. The V end lost 3 bases, the J end lost 0 bases, and 9 bases lay between the germline ends. The CDR3 sequence: CASSFRDGSYNEQFF. The CDR3 DNA sequence: TGTGCCAGCAGCTTCAGGGATGGCTCCTACAATGAGCAGTTCTTC.

This clonotype was detected only a few times. The rearrangement joins TRBV6-1 to TRBJ2-2; 8 bases fit TRBD2. The germline gives CDR1 MNHNS, CDR2 SASEGT. The CDR3 covers 13 residues. The CDR3 spells CASRGGPTGELFF. CDR3 DNA: TGTGCTTCCCGGGGGGGCCCCACCGGGGAGCTGTTTTTT.

The gene calls are TRBV12-3 or TRBV12-4 and TRBJ1-2; D is unresolved. The CDR3 runs 13 residues. The germline V and J ends were trimmed by 0 bases and 4 bases, with 6 bases remaining between them. The CDR3 reads CASSLAQGYGYTF. In nucleotides, the CDR3 is TGTGCCAGCAGTTTAGCGCAAGGCTATGGCTACACCTTC.